These 27 T cell receptor beta chains share one sample of origin, sequenced in a study of blood T cell repertoires in COVID-19. Here immunoSEQ multiplex PCR was the method, and the copy in TCRdb shows in-frame clones only, minus some. Of hundreds of thousands of clones detected, roughly 90% appear once; the ten largest clones hold about 1.5%. The source material was peripheral blood. These receptors were taken from a woman between 25 and 40 years old with active or convalescent COVID-19.

V is TRBV10-1 and J is TRBJ1-4, with TRBD1 matching over 8 bases. Germline-derived CDR1 and CDR2 are WNHNN and SYGVQD (reference sequence). There are 15 residues in the CDR3. V was clipped by 2 bases and J by 3 bases; unmatched bases: 2. CDR3 residues: CASSETTGANEKLFF. As DNA, the CDR3 is TGCGCCAGCAGTGAGACGACAGGGGCTAATGAAAAACTGTTTTTT.

The chain joins TRBV27 to TRBJ2-3; 9 bases agree with TRBD2. CDR1 MNHEY and CDR2 SMNVEV come from the germline V gene (reference sequence). The V segment lost 5 bases and the J segment 5 bases; nucleotides outside the gene matches: 5. CDR3 size: 14 residues. The DNA of the CDR3 is TGTGCCAGCAGTAATAGCGGGAGTGGAGATACGCAGTATTTT. Translated: CASSNSGSGDTQYF.

The V gene is TRBV7-9, the J gene TRBJ1-5; tentatively, D is TRBD1 (6 bases). Germline loops: CDR1 SEHNR, CDR2 FQNEAQ (reference sequence). The CDR3 is made up of 14 amino acids. Trimming removed 4 bases at V and 4 bases at J, with 11 bases between. The CDR3 reads CASSYRDKNQPQHF. The CDR3 DNA follows: TGTGCCAGCAGCTACCGGGACAAGAATCAGCCCCAGCATTTT.

The chain employs TRBV29-1 and TRBJ2-6; no firm D call. Germline loops: CDR1 SQVTM, CDR2 ANQGSEA. The CDR3 has 15 amino acids. Trimming cost V 5 bases and J 1 base, with 12 bases left between them. The CDR3 sequence is CSVSTANSGANVLTF. The CDR3 DNA reads as TGCAGCGTTTCTACAGCTAATTCTGGGGCCAACGTCCTGACTTTC.

The chain recombines TRBV5-1 with TRBJ2-7; a weak D match, TRBD2 (6 bases). The CDR3 has 13 residues. V was clipped by 4 bases and J by 3 bases, with 11 bases between them. Germline CDR1 reads SGHRS; CDR2 reads YFSETQ. The DNA of the CDR3 is TGCGCCAGCAGCCGGGACTCGAACTACGAGCAGTACTTC. Protein sequence: CASSRDSNYEQYF.

V usage is TRBV7-2 and J usage is TRBJ2-2; 7 bases fit TRBD1. Germline V gene sequence: CDR1 SGHTA, CDR2 FQGNSA. The CDR3 runs 16 residues. The trim removed 4 bases at V and 5 bases at J, leaving 10 bases unmatched. The CDR3 is CASSSVPRGTTGELFF. The CDR3 bases are TGTGCCAGCAGCTCCGTCCCCAGGGGGACGACCGGGGAGCTGTTTTTT.

V usage is TRBV5-1 and J usage is TRBJ1-3; the D is unclear. Germline V gene lookup returns CDR1 SGHRS and CDR2 YFSETQ. The V gene lost 0 bases and the J gene lost 2 bases, with 9 bases spanning the gap. CDR3 length equals 15 residues. CDR3 residues: CASSLAEETGNTIYF. Written as DNA, the CDR3 is TGCGCCAGCAGCTTGGCCGAGGAGACTGGAAACACCATATATTTT.

The chain joins TRBV2 to TRBJ1-1; 8 bases fit TRBD1. J gave up 4 bases and V 7 bases, and 14 bases lay outside the gene matches. The CDR3 extends over 16 amino acids. Germline CDR1 and CDR2: SNHLY and FYNNEI. The CDR3 region has the DNA TGTGCCAGCATGTATCGACAGGGGCTTCTTGGCACTGAAGCTTTCTTT. Translating it yields CASMYRQGLLGTEAFF.

This chain connects TRBV6-5 to TRBJ2-3; 8 bases match TRBD1. J was trimmed by 3 bases and V by 5 bases; bases with no gene match: 4. Germline lookup yields CDR1 MNHEY and CDR2 SVGAGI. This CDR3 has 14 residues. The chain's CDR3 is CASSRRGQTDTQYF. The CDR3 nucleotides read TGTGCCAGCAGTCGCAGGGGGCAAACAGATACGCAGTATTTT.

Turning to this clone: Other DNA sequences in this sample translate to the same CDR3. The chain joins TRBV24-1 to TRBJ2-2; TRBD1 aligns across 10 bases. Germline V gene data show CDR1 as KGHDR and CDR2 as SFDVKD. The CDR3 sequence is 16 residues long. The J segment lost 5 bases and the V segment lost 4 bases, leaving 6 bases of the junction unmatched. The CDR3 protein is CATSDSGTGVTGELFF. Here the CDR3 DNA reads TGTGCCACCAGTGACTCCGGGACAGGGGTAACCGGGGAGCTGTTTTTT.

The chain employs TRBV18 and TRBJ2-7; 7 bases are a match to TRBD2. The junction had 6 bases not matched to a gene; V was cut back by 4 bases and J by 3 bases. Germline V gene data show CDR1 as KGHSH and CDR2 as LQKENI. The CDR3 extends over 14 amino acids. Written as DNA, the CDR3 is TGTGCCAGCTCACTCAGCGGGAATAGCTACGAGCAGTACTTC. Protein sequence: CASSLSGNSYEQYF.

The chain couples TRBV2 to TRBJ1-5; the D is unclear. V shed 3 bases and J shed 11 bases, with 14 bases lying between them. Germline V lookup: CDR1 SNHLY, CDR2 FYNNEI. This CDR3 is built from 13 residues. The CDR3 nucleotides read TGTGCCAGCAGTGAGACGGAGGAGTCGGCCCAGCATTTT. It codes for CASSETEESAQHF. The full variable domain, its missing parts supplied by reference TRBV2 and TRBJ1-5, is EPEVTQTPSHQVTQMGQEVILRCVPISNHLYFYWYRQILGQKVEFLVSFYNNEISEKSEIFDDQFSVERPDGSNFTLKIRSTKLEDSAMYFCASSETEESAQHFGDGTRLSIL.

CDR3 sequence reads: CASSRGLAGGNIQYF. CDR3 DNA sequence: TGTGCCAGCAGCAGGGGACTAGCGGGAGGAAACATTCAGTACTTC. The chain carries TRBV7-2 and TRBJ2-4, with 15 nucleotides matching TRBD2. This CDR3 is built from 15 residues. Germline V gene data show CDR1 as SGHTA and CDR2 as FQGNSA. The V and J ends lost 5 bases and 6 bases, in that order; junction bases with no gene match: 2. The full variable domain, completed using reference TRBV7-2 and TRBJ2-4, is GAGVSQSPSNKVTEKGKDVELRCDPISGHTALYWYRQSLGQGLEFLIYFQGNSAPDKSGLPSDRFSAERTGGSVSTLTIQRTQQEDSAVYLCASSRGLAGGNIQYFGAGTRLSVL.

The gene calls are TRBV27 and TRBJ2-2, with a possible D match to TRBD2 (6 bases). This CDR3 comprises 14 residues. Per the germline V gene, CDR1 is MNHEY and CDR2 is SMNVEV (reference sequence). Trimming cost V 5 bases and J 5 bases, with 12 bases left between them. The CDR3 sequence is CASSPRGRTGELFF. Here the CDR3 DNA reads TGTGCCAGCAGTCCCCGGGGGAGGACCGGGGAGCTGTTTTTT.

This clone was seen once. V gene TRBV25-1 combines with J gene TRBJ2-1; TRBD1 matches at 10 bases. Per germline, CDR1 MGHDK and CDR2 SYGVNS. The J segment lost 7 bases and the V segment lost 4 bases, leaving 13 bases of the junction unmatched. The CDR3 spans 17 residues. The chain's CDR3 is CASSVRLGTGETNEQFF. The CDR3 DNA is TGTGCCAGCAGTGTCAGGTTGGGGACAGGGGAAACGAATGAGCAGTTCTTC. The full variable domain, completed using reference TRBV25-1 and TRBJ2-1, is EADIYQTPRYLVIGTGKKITLECSQTMGHDKMYWYQQDPGMELHLIHYSYGVNSTEKGDLSSESTVSRIRTEHFPLTLESARPSHTSQYLCASSVRLGTGETNEQFFGPGTRLTVL.

The genes are TRBV5-1 and TRBJ1-5; D is uncertain. The ends were cut back, 0 bases at V and 3 bases at J, with 10 bases in the middle. The CDR3 length is 15 residues. CDR1 SGHRS and CDR2 YFSETQ come from the germline V gene. This CDR3 reads CASSLGSGINQPQHF. The CDR3 nucleotides read TGCGCCAGCAGCTTGGGGTCCGGGATCAATCAGCCCCAGCATTTT.

The chain links TRBV5-8 to TRBJ1-5, with D perhaps matching TRBD1 (6 bases). The V gene lost 4 bases and the J gene lost 5 bases, with 16 bases spanning the gap. CDR1 and CDR2 (germline): SGHTS, YDEGEE. The CDR3 is 15 amino acids. The CDR3 here is CASSAGDNQHQPQHF. The CDR3 coding sequence is TGTGCCAGCAGCGCAGGGGACAACCAGCATCAGCCCCAGCATTTT. The entire variable domain, with the rest obtained from reference TRBV5-8 and TRBJ1-5, is as follows: EAGVTQSPTHLIKTRGQQATLRCSPISGHTSVYWYQQALGLGLQFLLWYDEGEERNRGNFPPRFSGRQFPNYSSELNVNALELEDSALYLCASSAGDNQHQPQHFGDGTRLSIL.

The chain employs TRBV7-8 and TRBJ2-1; 7 nucleotides match TRBD2. The CDR3 is 13 amino acids. J lost 9 bases, V lost 3 bases, and 5 bases had no gene match. Germline V gives CDR1 SGHVS, CDR2 FQNEAQ. The CDR3 region has the DNA TGTGCCAGCAGCTTGAACCAGCGGGGTGAGCAGTTCTTC. Translated: CASSLNQRGEQFF.

This clone was found a few times. V and J are TRBV28 and TRBJ1-2, with TRBD1 as a possible D gene (6 bases). Germline CDR1 and CDR2: MDHEN and SYDVKM. V was trimmed by 6 bases and J by 2 bases, leaving 13 bases between them. CDR3 length: 14 residues. CDR3 DNA sequence: TGTGCCAGCAGGCGGGGGCAGGGGAACTATGGCTACACCTTC. It is translated as CASRRGQGNYGYTF.

The gene calls are TRBV5-6 and TRBJ1-1; TRBD1 might be the D (6 bases). The CDR3 is 15 residues long. Looked up from germline, CDR1 is SGHDT and CDR2 is YYEEEE. V shed 5 bases and J shed 2 bases, with 16 bases lying between them. CDR3 coding DNA: TGTGCCAGCAGTGGGGTCGGGGGGCAAAACACTGAAGCTTTCTTT. Translated, it gives CASSGVGGQNTEAFF.

This clone came up once. The genes are TRBV9 and TRBJ1-6, with 7 nucleotides matching TRBD1. Germline lookup yields CDR1 SGDLS and CDR2 YYNGEE. The CDR3 length is 15 residues. V lost 4 bases and J lost 5; bases outside the gene matches: 6. CDR3 nucleotides: TGTGCCAGCAGCCCCCACGGGACAGATAATTCACCCCTCCACTTT. This translates into CASSPHGTDNSPLHF.

The V and J genes are TRBV7-9 and TRBJ2-7; TRBD2 matches 13 bases. Germline CDR1 reads SEHNR; CDR2 reads FQNEAQ (reference sequence). V was pared by 6 bases and J by 0 bases, with 8 bases of the junction left unmatched. The CDR3 consists of 17 residues. CDR3 amino acids: CASRPLAGGPFSYEQYF. CDR3 DNA sequence: TGTGCCAGCAGACCACTAGCGGGGGGGCCTTTCTCCTACGAGCAGTACTTC. Together with reference TRBV7-9 and TRBJ2-7, the CDR3 gives the full variable domain: DTGVSQNPRHKITKRGQNVTFRCDPISEHNRLYWYRQTLGQGPEFLTYFQNEAQLEKSRLLSDRFSAERPKGSFSTLEIQRTEQGDSAMYLCASRPLAGGPFSYEQYFGPGTRLTVT.

CDR3 in DNA: TGCGCCAGCAGCTTGGGGGACAGGGAAAGAGATACGCAGTATTTT. This sequence encodes CASSLGDRERDTQYF. The V call is TRBV5-1, the J call TRBJ2-3; 9 bases match TRBD1. Germline CDR1 SGHRS, CDR2 YFSETQ. V lost 0 bases and J lost 5; bases outside the gene matches: 4. This CDR3 region has 15 residues.

The chain couples TRBV11-1 to TRBJ1-1, with TRBD1 matching 10 bases. The V and J ends lost 5 bases and 0 bases, in that order; junction bases with no gene match: 6. CDR3 size: 16 residues. In germline, CDR1 is SGHAT, CDR2 FQDESV (reference sequence). The CDR3 is CASSPLDRGMNTEAFF. The CDR3 coding sequence is TGTGCCAGCAGCCCCCTGGACAGGGGGATGAACACTGAAGCTTTCTTT.

The chain links TRBV6-5 to TRBJ1-2, with 8 bases fitting TRBD1. Trimming cost V 6 bases and J 8 bases; bases outside gene matches: 8. This CDR3 has 13 amino acids. Germline V gives CDR1 MNHEY, CDR2 SVGAGI. For the CDR3, the DNA is TGTGCCAGCAGCGGACAGGGAGGATACGGCTACACCTTC. Its protein is CASSGQGGYGYTF.

The chain employs TRBV3-1 (or the pseudogene TRBV3-2) and TRBJ1-1; no reliable D call. Germline loops: CDR1 LGHDT, CDR2 YNNKEL (reference sequence). The germline V and J ends were trimmed by 1 base and 6 bases, with 9 bases remaining between them. There are 13 residues in the CDR3. The CDR3 coding sequence is TGTGCCAGCAGCCAAGCCCGGGTTTCTGAAGCTTTCTTT. Translating it yields CASSQARVSEAFF.

The V and J genes are TRBV6-5 and TRBJ1-1, with D possibly matching TRBD1 (6 bases). Germline CDR1 is MNHEY and CDR2 is SVGAGI. This CDR3 spans 15 amino acids. Deletions cut 0 bases from V and 7 bases from J, with 15 bases between. The CDR3 DNA sequence: TGTGCCAGCAGTTACTCCGGGGGGGCTATAGGTGAAGCTTTCTTT. Its translation is CASSYSGGAIGEAFF.